Reported below is one TCR beta chain. The specificity of this receptor is unknown. The record has no base qualities; no much larger clone is one base away. This entry belongs to a study of T cell changes during pregnancy in multiple sclerosis (dated by TCRdb to between 2018 and 2021). Study-level background: The study looked at changes in the T cell repertoire across pregnancy in women with multiple sclerosis.

Receptors were amplified or captured by the immunoSEQ multiplex PCR assay. The source is immuneACCESS, and TCRdb retained only in-frame sequences with V and J called. Part of the clones is not carried over; for the studies checked, unresolved V genes explain less than half of this, and the remainder is unexplained. A total of tens of thousands of clones appear in this sample, roughly 93% of them only once. The ten largest account for under 2% of the sample. The junction shows trimming of 2 bases on V and 5 bases on J, and the gene matches do not reach 5 bases of it. The CDR3 measures 15 amino acids from cysteine to phenylalanine. This entry keeps only the CDR3 DNA: 45 bases, framed from base 1. The CDR1 and CDR2 encoded by the germline V gene are KGHSH and LQKENI.

Specimen: peripheral blood, collected after pregnancy. The sequence links TRBV18 to TRBJ1-5; 8 junctional bases match TRBD1. This clonotype originated in a female donor with multiple sclerosis, enrolled in a pregnancy study. The nucleotide sequence is TGTGCCAGCTCACCATTTTCAGGGGGCGATCAGCCCCAGCATTTT. It specifies CASSPFSGGDQPQHF.